The source of this T cell receptor beta chain is a study of regulatory T cells in long-lasting Graves disease. The overall study: The term persistent Graves' disease signified upward of 5 years on antithyroid drugs with positive TSH receptor antibodies.

CDR1 SQVTM and CDR2 ANQGSEA come from the germline V gene. This CDR3 contains 14 residues. V was shortened by 2 bases and J by 1 base, with 11 bases between the two germline ends. Specified time point: persistent/refractory GD, antithyroid drugs over 5 years with positive TRAb. RNA from PBMCs was the source of the TCR library. CDR3-region Arm-PCR and iRepertoire HTBI primers produced the TCR beta libraries. One entry per CDR3 protein, called by TCRdb with MiXCR from the multiplex PCR reads. The sample has about 460,000 distinct CDR3 sequences; around a fifth are singletons. Notes on the study in general: Fewer public clonotypes were shared by new patients (about 940) than by persistent patients (approximately 2,700). Having few samples may have compromised the accuracy. Under persistent disease, TRBV28, TRBJ1-2 and TRBJ2-5 were used preferentially.

This clonotype was observed a handful of times. The antigen is not known. The TCR comes from a female donor with Graves disease. This chain joins TRBV29-1 and TRBJ1-1; no reliable D call. The material sequenced was peripheral blood mononuclear cells (PBMCs), taken when the disease was refractory, from a patient treated with antithyroid drugs. The CDR3 nucleotides are TGCAGCGTTGAAACGGACGGTCCGAACACTGAAGCTTTCTTT. Encoded protein: CSVETDGPNTEAFF.